The 17 T cell receptor beta chains below were found in one sample sequenced in a study of molecular identifiers for immune sequencing clone quantification. TCRdb re-derived calls from the PCR reads in MiXCR, one entry per CDR3 protein. The data show hundreds of thousands of distinct CDR3 sequences, with about 25% seen just once and 0.7% to 0.95% held by the top ten. Specimen: naive CD8+ T cells from blood, with Jurkat cell RNA spiked in. As to subset: FACS-sorted CD8+CD4-CCR7+CD45RA+ naive T cells. All receptors come from a human donor in good health. Some libraries in this study had Jurkat cell RNA spiked in.

This clonotype was recorded many times. The chain uses TRBV2 and TRBJ2-3, with D possibly matching TRBD1 (6 bases). The CDR3 has 16 residues. Germline V CDR1 and CDR2: SNHLY, FYNNEI. V shed 5 bases and J shed 0 bases, with 15 bases lying between them. The CDR3 sequence: CASSTPQGSSTDTQYF. The CDR3 nucleotides are TGTGCCAGCAGTACTCCACAGGGATCTAGCACAGATACGCAGTATTTT.

In this sample, this clonotype turned up many times. The chain joins TRBV28 to TRBJ1-4; D unclear. Trimming left V 1 base short and J 5 bases short, with 11 bases between. The CDR3 consists of 15 residues. The germline V gene has CDR1 MDHEN and CDR2 SYDVKM. CDR3 residues: CASSLLGGRNEKLFF. DNA of the CDR3: TGTGCCAGCAGTTTATTGGGCGGGCGGAATGAAAAACTGTTTTTT.

With respect to this clonotype: Since a much larger clone is just one base distant, this may be a read error. The chain carries TRBV5-6 and TRBJ1-2, with D perhaps TRBD1 (5 bases). The CDR3 totals 13 residues. Trimming left V 5 bases short and J 5 bases short, with 13 bases between. Germline-derived CDR1 and CDR2 are SGHDT and YYEEEE. The CDR3 here is CASRGGQGYGYTF. The DNA of the CDR3 is TGTGCCAGCAGGGGCGGGCAGGGATATGGCTACACCTTC.

Notes on this clonotype: Just one base apart from a much larger clone, this may be a read error. As DNA, the CDR3 is TGTGCCAGCGGTAGAAACAGGGGGATGAACACTGAAGCTTTCTTT. This sequence encodes CASGRNRGMNTEAFF. This rearrangement joins TRBV2 to TRBJ1-1, with TRBD1 matching over 8 bases. V lost 8 bases to trimming and J lost 0 bases; unmatched junction nucleotides: 8. Looked up from germline, CDR1 is SNHLY and CDR2 is FYNNEI. This CDR3 region has 15 residues.

In the case of this clonotype: A much larger clonotype is one base distant, so this may be a read error. CDR3 DNA: TGTGCCAGCCCTAGACGGCAGGAAGAGACCCAGTACTTC. It specifies CASPRRQEETQYF. The chain is built from TRBV6-2 or TRBV6-3 and TRBJ2-5, with D hard to call. The CDR3 is 13 amino acids. CDR1 MNHEY and CDR2 SVGEGT come from the germline V gene. V lost 8 bases to trimming and J lost 3 bases, with 13 bases between them.

Points on this clonotype: As the CDR3 is not closed by the conserved phenylalanine or tryptophan, this likely results from a read error. The chain links TRBV15 to TRBJ2-7; D gene unclear. The CDR3 contains 14 residues. V gave up 6 bases and J gave up 0 bases, with 12 bases separating them. Looked up from germline, CDR1 is LNHNV and CDR2 is YYDKDF (reference sequence). The CDR3 DNA follows: TGTGCCACCAGTCAATATGTTAGCTCCTACGAGCAGTACTCC. Amino acid sequence: CATSQYVSSYEQYS.

V is TRBV4-2 and J is TRBJ2-5; 8 bases are a match to TRBD2. The CDR3 contains 16 residues. J lost 2 bases, V lost 4 bases, and 9 bases had no gene match. Germline assignment: CDR1 LGHNA and CDR2 YNFKEQ. The CDR3 protein is CASSPQTTSAQETQYF. The CDR3 DNA is TGTGCCAGCAGCCCACAGACGACTAGCGCGCAAGAGACCCAGTACTTC.

This clonotype came up many times. The chain links TRBV29-1 to TRBJ2-5, with D possibly called TRBD1 or TRBD2 (5 bases each). CDR1 and CDR2 from the germline V gene are SQVTM and ANQGSEA. Trimming cost V 0 bases and J 5 bases, with 22 bases left between them. The CDR3 length is 17 residues. The CDR3 bases are TGCAGCGTTGAAGATCATTACGGGACCGAAACGAGGGAGACCCAGTACTTC. Its translation is CSVEDHYGTETRETQYF.

This clonotype was found a few times. The gene calls are TRBV5-1 and TRBJ2-7, with 14 bases that match TRBD2. Germline-derived CDR1 and CDR2 are SGHRS and YFSETQ. V was clipped by 2 bases and J by 0 bases; unmatched bases: 7. The CDR3 is made up of 18 amino acids. CDR3 in DNA: TGCGCCAGCAGCTTATTTGGGACTAGCGGGGGAACCTCCTACGAGCAGTACTTC. It encodes CASSLFGTSGGTSYEQYF.

This clonotype was found many times. V usage is TRBV6-5 and J usage is TRBJ2-5, with D unclear. Germline CDR1 and CDR2: MNHEY and SVGAGI. The CDR3 totals 14 residues. V lost 2 bases and J lost 5, with 12 bases in between. CDR3 residues: CASSYRVHGETQYF. The CDR3 coding sequence is TGTGCCAGCAGTTACCGGGTCCACGGGGAGACCCAGTACTTC.

A note on this clonotype: The germline gene is not matched at one end of the junction; a read error may be the cause. The gene calls are TRBV7-9 and TRBJ2-3; D is perhaps TRBD1 or TRBD2 (5 bases each). This CDR3 has 17 residues. Germline CDR1 SEHNR, CDR2 FQNEAQ (reference sequence). CDR3 DNA: TGTGCCAGCAGCTCCCTCCTCGGGGCCACACAATTAGATACGCAGTGTTTT. Its protein is CASSSLLGATQLDTQCF.

Only a few counts were recorded for this clonotype. The chain employs TRBV2 and TRBJ2-7; TRBD1 matches at 7 bases. The CDR3 spans 15 residues. CDR1 and CDR2 (germline): SNHLY, FYNNEI. Trimming removed 2 bases from V and 5 bases from J; junction bases left unmatched: 9. Here the CDR3 reads CASSEPTGIVDEQYF. The CDR3 bases are TGTGCCAGCAGTGAACCGACAGGGATCGTCGACGAGCAGTACTTC.

This clonotype was found many times. This rearrangement joins TRBV7-9 to TRBJ1-3, with no clear D. V lost 1 base, J lost 0 bases, and 7 bases lay in between. The CDR3 is 15 amino acids. The germline V gene has CDR1 SEHNR and CDR2 FQNEAQ (reference sequence). The DNA of the CDR3 is TGTGCCAGCAGCTTAGGGAGTTCCTCTGGAAACACCATATATTTT. This codes for CASSLGSSSGNTIYF. Full variable domain (missing parts from reference TRBV7-9 and TRBJ1-3): DTGVSQNPRHKITKRGQNVTFRCDPISEHNRLYWYRQTLGQGPEFLTYFQNEAQLEKSRLLSDRFSAERPKGSFSTLEIQRTEQGDSAMYLCASSLGSSSGNTIYFGEGSWLTVV.

This CDR3 is CASSTSTEPNSPLHF. The CDR3 nucleotides read TGTGCCAGCAGCACTTCGACAGAACCTAATTCACCCCTCCACTTT. This chain uses TRBV7-9 with TRBJ1-6; perhaps TRBD1 as D (5 bases). This CDR3 is 15 amino acids long. Germline assignment: CDR1 SEHNR and CDR2 FQNEAQ (reference sequence). Trimming cost V 5 bases and J 6 bases, with 14 bases left between them.

The rearrangement links TRBV12-5 to TRBJ2-7, with a possible D match to TRBD1 (6 bases). The CDR3 length is 14 residues. CDR1 and CDR2 from the germline V gene are LGHNT and FRNRAP. Trimming removed 1 base from V and 4 bases from J, with 11 bases in between. CDR3 loop: CASGLGGPGYEQYF. Written as DNA, the CDR3 is TGTGCTAGTGGTTTGGGGGGGCCAGGATACGAGCAGTACTTC.

The V and J genes are TRBV27 and TRBJ2-1; D uncertain. This CDR3 comprises 14 residues. Trimming took 5 bases from V and 5 from J, leaving 13 bases between them. Looked up from germline, CDR1 is MNHEY and CDR2 is SMNVEV (reference sequence). The CDR3: CASSVEGPNNEQFF. The CDR3, as DNA: TGTGCCAGCAGTGTTGAAGGACCCAACAATGAGCAGTTCTTC.

The DNA for the CDR3 is TGTGCCACCAGCAAGGTCCAGGACCGAGGCAACACCATATATTTT. Its translation is CATSKVQDRGNTIYF. V gene TRBV15 combines with J gene TRBJ1-3; D not resolved. CDR3 size: 15 residues. Germline values: CDR1 LNHNV, CDR2 YYDKDF (reference sequence). V lost 4 bases, J lost 7 bases, and 17 bases lay in between.